The next 2 T cell receptor beta chains were all read from a single sample in a study of identical twins. TCRdb re-analysed the 5' RACE reads in MiXCR, keeping a single row per CDR3 protein. The sample holds about 470,000 distinct CDR3 sequences, 24% seen once. The same sample was also used in a study of T cells expressing NK-cell markers.

Sequences were obtained from CD4+ T cells sorted from blood. The origin of the receptors is a young woman in good health.

This chain links TRBV7-2 with TRBJ2-1; 7 nucleotides agree with TRBD2. V dropped 2 bases and J dropped 4; count of bases not matched to a gene: 8. This CDR3 has 16 residues. The germline V gene has CDR1 SGHTA and CDR2 FQGNSA. The CDR3 protein is CASSLKGGGDYNEQFF. For the CDR3, the DNA is TGTGCCAGCAGCTTAAAAGGCGGGGGAGATTACAATGAGCAGTTCTTC.

This clonotype was seen more than once but under ten times. The CDR3 DNA follows: TGTGCCAGCTCCCGGGGCGGGACCGGGGAGCTGTTTTTT. Its translation is CASSRGGTGELFF. The chain combines TRBV3-1 with TRBJ2-2; D might be TRBD1 or TRBD2, each matching 5 bases. V was pared by 8 bases and J by 5 bases, with 12 bases between. This CDR3 is 13 amino acids long. In germline, CDR1 is LGHDT, CDR2 YNNKEL (reference sequence).